These 7 T cell receptor beta chains originate from one sample sequenced in a study of blood T cell repertoires in COVID-19. This table comes from immunoSEQ multiplex PCR, and its TCRdb copy is limited to in-frame clones, with some not included. The table records a few hundred thousand clones, 86% of them present only once. Sequenced material: peripheral blood. The receptors come from an elderly man with acute or convalescent COVID-19.

The chain combines TRBV7-8 with TRBJ2-7; 15 nucleotides match TRBD2. This CDR3 comprises 18 residues. From germline, CDR1 is SGHVS and CDR2 FQNEAQ. The V gene end was trimmed by 1 base and the J gene end by 2 bases; junction bases not matched to a gene: 6. The CDR3 sequence: CASSLGGTSGRSPYEQYF. CDR3 sequence (DNA): TGTGCCAGCAGCTTAGGCGGGACTAGCGGGAGGTCGCCCTACGAGCAGTACTTC.

J is TRBJ1-5 and V is TRBV24-1; TRBD1 matches at 7 bases. Per germline, CDR1 KGHDR and CDR2 SFDVKD. V trimming: 5 bases; J trimming: 7 bases; junction bases outside the gene matches: 4. This CDR3 region has 13 residues. The CDR3 nucleotides are TGTGCCACCAGTGGACAGGGACGCCAGCCCCAGCATTTT. Encoded protein: CATSGQGRQPQHF.

The chain carries TRBV6-2 or TRBV6-3 and TRBJ1-5; maybe TRBD1 (6 bases). Trimming pared 5 bases from V and 3 bases from J, leaving 20 bases between. Germline-derived CDR1 and CDR2 are MNHEY and SVGEGT. There are 17 residues in the CDR3. Here the CDR3 reads CASSPPPKQGSNQPQHF. In DNA, the CDR3 is TGTGCCAGCAGTCCACCTCCCAAACAGGGTTCCAATCAGCCCCAGCATTTT.

The J gene is TRBJ2-3, the V gene TRBV3-1 (or the pseudogene TRBV3-2); tentatively, D is TRBD2 (5 bases). CDR1 LGHDT and CDR2 YNNKEL come from the germline V gene (reference sequence). V was cut by 1 base and J by 1 base, with 9 bases left in between. The length of the CDR3 is 15 residues. The CDR3, as DNA: TGTGCCAGCAGCCAAGCCCTAGCTCGCACAGATACGCAGTATTTT. It translates to CASSQALARTDTQYF.

CDR3 protein: CSVLRGAGTEAFF. Written as DNA, the CDR3 is TGCAGCGTCCTCAGGGGCGCCGGGACTGAAGCTTTCTTT. This rearrangement joins TRBV29-1 to TRBJ1-1, with D maybe TRBD1 (6 bases). Germline V gives CDR1 SQVTM, CDR2 ANQGSEA. Trimming took 6 bases from V and 5 from J, leaving 16 bases between them. The CDR3 length is 13 residues. Using reference TRBV29-1 and TRBJ1-1 for the parts outside the CDR3, the full variable domain is SAVISQKPSRDICQRGTSLTIQCQVDSQVTMMFWYRQQPGQSLTLIATANQGSEATYESGFVIDKFPISRPNLTFSTLTVSNMSPEDSSIYLCSVLRGAGTEAFFGQGTRLTVV.

The chain employs TRBV4-2 and TRBJ2-7; possible D gene TRBD1, 6 bases. Germline values: CDR1 LGHNA, CDR2 YNFKEQ. V dropped 6 bases and J dropped 5 bases, with 11 bases sitting between them. The length of the CDR3 is 12 residues. The CDR3 DNA sequence: TGTGCCAGCAGGGGGGCACGGGACGAGCAGTACTTC. Its protein is CASRGARDEQYF.

This chain uses TRBV27 with TRBJ2-1, with 8 bases fitting TRBD1. V lost 6 bases, J lost 0 bases, and 4 bases stayed unmatched. The CDR3 runs 15 residues. From germline, CDR1 is MNHEY and CDR2 SMNVEV (reference sequence). CDR3 coding DNA: TGTGCCAGCAGGCTCGACAGGGGCTCCTACAATGAGCAGTTCTTC. It specifies CASRLDRGSYNEQFF.